The clone carrying this TCR beta chain came up many times. Its specificity is unknown. The source of the sample is a study of CD8 T cells in ankylosing spondylitis. Notes on the study in general: Seemingly distinctive of ankylosing spondylitis blood was a TCR beta motif formed by eight highly homologous variants.

Germline V lookup: CDR1 SGHTA, CDR2 FQGNSA. The V and J ends lost 2 bases and 3 bases respectively, with 13 bases between them. The length of the CDR3 is 16 residues. Using its own MiXCR run on the 5' RACE reads, TCRdb lists one record per CDR3 protein. In the table there are more than 500,000 distinct CDR3 sequences, 5.3% of which are singletons. This sequence was found in a male donor with ankylosing spondylitis. This chain uses TRBV7-2 with TRBJ2-2; D might be TRBD1 or TRBD2, each matching 6 bases. Sample: blood, either unsorted or a sorted T cell fraction (not recorded which). CDR3 coding DNA: TGTGCCAGCAGCTTATACTGGGGGGCGGACACCGGGGAGCTGTTTTTT. Its protein is CASSLYWGADTGELFF. Supplemented by reference TRBV7-2 and TRBJ2-2, the full variable domain reads GAGVSQSPSNKVTEKGKDVELRCDPISGHTALYWYRQSLGQGLEFLIYFQGNSAPDKSGLPSDRFSAERTGGSVSTLTIQRTQQEDSAVYLCASSLYWGADTGELFFGEGSRLTVL.